What follows are 25 T cell receptor beta chains derived from one specimen sequenced in a study of blood T cell repertoires in COVID-19. Method: immunoSEQ multiplex PCR; TCRdb's copy keeps in-frame clones and lacks some. Of roughly 250,000 clones listed, approximately 80% were seen once; the top ten hold about 3.2%. Sequences were obtained from peripheral blood. Every receptor here comes from an older woman with active or convalescent COVID-19.

The genes are TRBV4-3 and TRBJ2-7; TRBD1 aligns across 9 bases. J lost 5 bases, V lost 0 bases, and 5 bases had no gene match. Germline V CDR1 and CDR2: LGHNA, YSLEER. This CDR3 region has 15 residues. CDR3 protein: CASSQDRGQGHEQYF. The CDR3 DNA is TGCGCCAGCAGCCAAGATCGGGGACAGGGTCACGAGCAGTACTTC.

This clone was seen many times. The chain joins TRBV25-1 to TRBJ1-2; 12 nucleotides align to TRBD1. Germline-derived CDR1 and CDR2 are MGHDK and SYGVNS. This CDR3 has 17 residues. V lost 3 bases and J lost 2; bases outside the gene matches: 7. This chain's CDR3 is CASSDSGQGAANYGYTF. The CDR3 region has the DNA TGTGCCAGCAGTGACTCGGGACAGGGGGCAGCCAACTATGGCTACACCTTC.

This clone came up once. The chain is built from TRBV19 and TRBJ1-2; D is perhaps TRBD1 (6 bases). Between the trimmed V and J ends, which lost 4 bases and 3 bases, there was a span of 18 bases. The CDR3 is 16 residues long. Germline V gives CDR1 LNHDA, CDR2 SQIVND (reference sequence). The CDR3 spells CASSTILQGTDYGYTF. In nucleotides, the CDR3 is TGTGCCAGTAGTACCATACTACAGGGTACCGACTATGGCTACACCTTC.

The genes are TRBV19 and TRBJ2-7; 8 bases align to TRBD1. V shed 1 base and J 3 bases; nucleotides not matched to a gene: 8. Germline V gives CDR1 LNHDA, CDR2 SQIVND (reference sequence). The CDR3 contains 16 residues. CDR3 protein: CASSIGTGSPYYEQYF. The CDR3 DNA reads TGTGCCAGTAGTATAGGGACAGGGAGTCCATACTACGAGCAGTACTTC.

As concerns this clone: Other DNA sequences within the sample encode an identical CDR3. This rearrangement joins TRBV7-2 to TRBJ1-3; D unresolved. Trimming stripped 1 base from V and 2 bases from J, with 9 bases between. In germline, CDR1 is SGHTA, CDR2 FQGNSA. This CDR3 has 15 amino acids. In DNA, the CDR3 is TGTGCCAGCAGCTTAGTTGGAGGGACTGGAAACACCATATATTTT. Its protein product is CASSLVGGTGNTIYF.

In this sample, this clone turned up once. The rearrangement links TRBV7-9 to TRBJ2-5; 14 nucleotides align to TRBD2. Germline lookup yields CDR1 SEHNR and CDR2 FQNEAQ (reference sequence). CDR3 size: 16 residues. V was clipped by 5 bases and J by 3 bases; unmatched bases: 5. CDR3 amino acids: CASSDPTSGGEETQYF. The CDR3 nucleotides read TGTGCCAGCAGCGATCCGACTAGCGGGGGGGAAGAGACCCAGTACTTC.

The chain uses TRBV18 and TRBJ1-2, with 8 bases that match TRBD1. CDR1 is KGHSH, CDR2 LQKENI, per germline. This CDR3 region has 14 residues. V shed 6 bases, J shed 3 bases, and the junction held 6 bases outside the gene matches. CDR3 amino acids: CASSDREPDYGYTF. CDR3 coding DNA: TGTGCCAGCTCGGACAGGGAACCTGACTATGGCTACACCTTC.

Turning to this clone: Other DNA sequences from this sample encode an identical CDR3 as well. The rearrangement joins TRBV2 to TRBJ1-2; a weak D match, TRBD1 (5 bases). The CDR3 loop spans 13 amino acids. V shed 2 bases and J shed 1 base, with 5 bases lying between them. The V gene's germline CDR1 is SNHLY and CDR2 FYNNEI. Here the CDR3 DNA reads TGTGCCAGCAGTGAACAGGGTAACTATGGCTACACCTTC. Its protein is CASSEQGNYGYTF. Full variable domain (rest looked up from reference TRBV2 and TRBJ1-2): EPEVTQTPSHQVTQMGQEVILRCVPISNHLYFYWYRQILGQKVEFLVSFYNNEISEKSEIFDDQFSVERPDGSNFTLKIRSTKLEDSAMYFCASSEQGNYGYTFGSGTRLTVV.

This CDR3 is CASSLGGGSYEQYF. CDR3 DNA sequence: TGTGCCAGCAGCTTAGGGGGGGGGTCCTACGAGCAGTACTTC. The chain has TRBV7-6 and TRBJ2-7; 7 bases are shared with TRBD2. The CDR3 sequence is 14 residues long. J was trimmed by 1 base and V by 1 base; bases with no gene match: 1. The germline V gene encodes CDR1 SGHVS and CDR2 FNYEAQ. The complete variable domain, with remaining parts taken from reference TRBV7-6 and TRBJ2-7, reads GAGVSQSPRYKVTKRGQDVALRCDPISGHVSLYWYRQALGQGPEFLTYFNYEAQQDKSGLPNDRFSAERPEGSISTLTIQRTEQRDSAMYRCASSLGGGSYEQYFGPGTRLTVT.

The chain couples TRBV18 to TRBJ2-1; 8 bases align to TRBD2. Germline CDR1 is KGHSH and CDR2 is LQKENI. The V and J ends lost 0 bases and 4 bases, in that order; junction bases with no gene match: 8. The CDR3 has 17 amino acids. Here the CDR3 reads CASSPPSGGHQYNEQFF. Written as DNA, the CDR3 is TGTGCCAGCTCACCACCGAGCGGGGGACACCAATACAATGAGCAGTTCTTC.

V is TRBV6-5 and J is TRBJ2-7; the match to TRBD2 covers 9 bases. The CDR3 runs 14 residues. Germline values: CDR1 MNHEY, CDR2 SVGAGI. The V and J ends lost 4 bases and 3 bases, in that order; junction bases with no gene match: 4. DNA for the CDR3: TGTGCCAGCAGTTTGCGACTAGCGGACTACGAGCAGTACTTC. Its protein is CASSLRLADYEQYF.

The rearrangement joins TRBV3-1 (or the pseudogene TRBV3-2) to TRBJ1-3, with a weak D call TRBD1 (6 bases). Germline V gene data show CDR1 as LGHDT and CDR2 as YNNKEL (reference sequence). V was cut by 0 bases and J by 2 bases, with 11 bases left in between. The CDR3 is 16 amino acids. The CDR3 sequence is CASSQEGGAPGNTIYF. The CDR3 coding sequence is TGTGCCAGCAGCCAAGAAGGGGGGGCCCCTGGAAACACCATATATTTT.

The V gene is TRBV15, the J gene TRBJ2-7, with 11 bases lining up with TRBD2. The V gene's germline CDR1 is LNHNV and CDR2 YYDKDF (reference sequence). Unmatched junction bases numbered 1, after V lost 0 bases and J lost 3 bases. CDR3 size: 15 residues. CDR3 in amino acids: CATSREGTSGYEQYF. The CDR3, as DNA: TGTGCCACCAGCAGAGAAGGGACTAGCGGCTACGAGCAGTACTTC.

V gene TRBV7-9 combines with J gene TRBJ2-7, with 12 bases that match TRBD2. The CDR3 covers 16 residues. Trimming at V came to 4 bases and at J to 10 bases, leaving 14 bases not matched to a gene. Per the germline V gene, CDR1 is SEHNR and CDR2 is FQNEAQ (reference sequence). The CDR3 loop is CASSSGSGTSGLSQYF. The CDR3 DNA sequence: TGTGCCAGCAGCTCCGGGTCCGGGACTAGCGGGCTGAGCCAGTACTTC.

In its sample, this clone was seen many times. This chain links TRBV5-1 with TRBJ2-1; no clear D gene. Germline assignment: CDR1 SGHRS and CDR2 YFSETQ. This CDR3 spans 16 amino acids. Deletions cut 4 bases from V and 4 bases from J, with 18 bases between. CDR3 amino acids: CASSLGASRAYNEQFF. The CDR3 DNA follows: TGCGCCAGCAGCCTCGGCGCGTCTAGAGCGTACAATGAGCAGTTCTTC.

This chain uses TRBV10-1 with TRBJ1-1; D not certain. Germline CDR1 WNHNN, CDR2 SYGVQD (reference sequence). The V gene lost 8 bases and the J gene lost 1 base, with 11 bases spanning the gap. The CDR3 is 13 residues long. CDR3 sequence (DNA): TGCGCCAGCTCCTACAGCACGAACACTGAAGCTTTCTTT. It codes for CASSYSTNTEAFF.

Regarding this clone: Other DNA sequences within the sample encode an identical CDR3. This sequence joins TRBV7-2 and TRBJ2-7; TRBD1 matches 9 bases. The V gene's germline CDR1 is SGHTA and CDR2 FQGNSA. The trim removed 5 bases at V and 1 base at J, leaving 3 bases unmatched. The CDR3 is made up of 14 amino acids. This CDR3 reads CASSLDRGSYEQYF. The CDR3 bases are TGTGCCAGCAGCCTGGACAGGGGATCCTACGAGCAGTACTTC.

The chain links TRBV25-1 to TRBJ2-7, with a weak D call TRBD2 (6 bases). The CDR3 sequence is 18 residues long. The germline V and J ends were trimmed by 3 bases and 1 base, with 22 bases remaining between them. Looked up from germline, CDR1 is MGHDK and CDR2 is SYGVNS. The CDR3 sequence is CASSDLLLPGLQSYEQYF. The CDR3 region has the DNA TGTGCCAGCAGTGACCTCCTCCTTCCGGGACTCCAATCCTACGAGCAGTACTTC.

This clone has just one count. The chain uses TRBV6-2 or TRBV6-3 and TRBJ1-2, with D possibly TRBD1 on 5 matching bases. CDR1 and CDR2 (germline): MNHEY, SVGEGT. The CDR3 runs to 16 residues. Trimming pared 2 bases from V and 5 bases from J, leaving 18 bases between. CDR3 in DNA: TGTGCCAGCAGTTACCTGGGGGGGACCGGAGGATATGGCTACACCTTC. Protein product: CASSYLGGTGGYGYTF.

The chain combines TRBV30 with TRBJ2-5, with a possible D match to TRBD2 (5 bases). The V end was cut by 0 bases, the J end by 0 bases, with 17 bases between. Per the germline V gene, CDR1 is GTSNPN and CDR2 is SVGIG (reference sequence). The CDR3 has 17 residues. CDR3 nucleotides: TGTGCCTGGAGTGTTTCGCCGGGGAGCGAGTACCAAGAGACCCAGTACTTC. Encoded protein: CAWSVSPGSEYQETQYF.

CDR3 residues: CASSRGTGGTSTDTQYF. CDR3 nucleotide sequence: TGTGCCAGTAGTCGCGGGACAGGGGGTACTAGCACAGATACGCAGTATTTT. V is TRBV19 and J is TRBJ2-3; 11 nucleotides agree with TRBD1. This CDR3 contains 17 residues. With V trimmed by 5 bases and J by 0 bases, 7 bases remained unmatched. The germline gives CDR1 LNHDA, CDR2 SQIVND (reference sequence).

This sequence joins TRBV29-1 and TRBJ1-2; a possible D gene is TRBD1 (6 bases). The CDR3 spans 13 residues. CDR1 is SQVTM and CDR2 is ANQGSEA in the germline V gene. Deletions cut 7 bases from V and 8 bases from J, with 20 bases between. DNA for the CDR3: TGCAGCGCGTATATTGGGGGCGCGGTAGGCTACACCTTC. Encoded protein: CSAYIGGAVGYTF. Looking up the rest from reference TRBV29-1 and TRBJ1-2 gives the full variable domain: SAVISQKPSRDICQRGTSLTIQCQVDSQVTMMFWYRQQPGQSLTLIATANQGSEATYESGFVIDKFPISRPNLTFSTLTVSNMSPEDSSIYLCSAYIGGAVGYTFGSGTRLTVV.

This chain uses TRBV27 with TRBJ2-1; 10 bases are shared with TRBD2. Germline assignment: CDR1 MNHEY and CDR2 SMNVEV (reference sequence). Germline trimming cut 5 bases from V and 4 bases from J; bases unmatched to any gene: 8. The CDR3 spans 16 residues. The CDR3 reads CASSPLLAGVYNEQFF. The CDR3, as DNA: TGTGCCAGCAGTCCACTCCTAGCGGGGGTGTACAATGAGCAGTTCTTC.

The rearrangement uses TRBV6-2 or TRBV6-3 and TRBJ1-2, with 8 bases matching TRBD1. The CDR3 covers 14 residues. The J segment lost 8 bases and the V segment lost 2 bases, leaving 7 bases of the junction unmatched. Germline V gene lookup returns CDR1 MNHEY and CDR2 SVGEGT. The CDR3 DNA follows: TGTGCCAGCAGTTACCTTACGACAGGGGAGGGCTACACCTTC. Protein sequence: CASSYLTTGEGYTF.

This clone has only one observation. The chain is built from TRBV3-1 (or the pseudogene TRBV3-2) and TRBJ1-1; TRBD1 might be the D (5 bases). Trimming stripped 0 bases from V and 6 bases from J, with 14 bases between. CDR3 length equals 15 residues. In germline, CDR1 is LGHDT, CDR2 YNNKEL (reference sequence). The CDR3 reads CASSQDPGIGAEAFF. The CDR3 DNA follows: TGTGCCAGCAGCCAAGATCCAGGGATCGGTGCTGAAGCTTTCTTT.